These 7 T cell receptor beta chains came from one sample sequenced in a study of cytomegalovirus exposure and HLA in healthy donors. Data came from immunoSEQ multiplex PCR; TCRdb stores just in-frame clones and leaves some out. In the table there are 150,000 to 200,000 clones, 85% to 90% of which are singletons. Material: PBMCs. These receptors were obtained from a woman in her thirties in good health and CMV-seronegative.

The chain has TRBV4-3 and TRBJ1-1; TRBD1 might be the D (6 bases). The CDR3 runs to 14 residues. V lost 3 bases to trimming and J lost 6 bases, with 14 bases between them. Germline loops: CDR1 LGHNA, CDR2 YSLEER. The chain's CDR3 is CASSHVRGIAEAFF. CDR3 nucleotide sequence: TGCGCCAGCAGCCACGTCAGGGGTATAGCTGAAGCTTTCTTT.

CDR3 region: CSVEDPVGTIYNEQFF. As DNA, the CDR3 is TGCAGCGTTGAAGATCCGGTAGGGACCATATACAATGAGCAGTTCTTC. The chain joins TRBV29-1 to TRBJ2-1; D is tentatively TRBD1 or TRBD2 (5 bases each). From germline, CDR1 is SQVTM and CDR2 ANQGSEA. The CDR3 covers 16 residues. Trimming pared 0 bases from V and 4 bases from J, leaving 16 bases between.

The V gene is TRBV14, the J gene TRBJ2-7; D is possibly TRBD1 or TRBD2 (5 bases each). Germline V gene sequence: CDR1 SGHDN, CDR2 FVKESK. The V and J ends lost 4 bases and 0 bases respectively, with 7 bases between them. The CDR3 runs 13 residues. This chain's CDR3 is CASSRDGSYEQYF. Written as DNA, the CDR3 is TGTGCCAGCAGCCGGGACGGCTCCTACGAGCAGTACTTC. Supplemented by reference TRBV14 and TRBJ2-7, the full variable domain reads EAGVTQFPSHSVIEKGQTVTLRCDPISGHDNLYWYRRVMGKEIKFLLHFVKESKQDESGMPNNRFLAERTGGTYSTLKVQPAELEDSGVYFCASSRDGSYEQYFGPGTRLTVT.

The chain employs TRBV5-1 and TRBJ2-1; a weak D match, TRBD2 (6 bases). CDR3 length equals 16 residues. The V end was cut by 0 bases, the J end by 4 bases, with 14 bases between. The germline V gene has CDR1 SGHRS and CDR2 YFSETQ. This CDR3 is CASSLVGGVVYNEQFF. Here the CDR3 DNA reads TGCGCCAGCAGCTTGGTGGGAGGCGTAGTTTACAATGAGCAGTTCTTC. The full variable domain, in which reference TRBV5-1 and TRBJ2-1 provide the parts outside the CDR3, is KAGVTQTPRYLIKTRGQQVTLSCSPISGHRSVSWYQQTPGQGLQFLFEYFSETQRNKGNFPGRFSGRQFSNSRSEMNVSTLELGDSALYLCASSLVGGVVYNEQFFGPGTRLTVL.

The gene calls are TRBV19 and TRBJ1-5; maybe TRBD1 (5 bases). Germline lookup yields CDR1 LNHDA and CDR2 SQIVND (reference sequence). The CDR3 is made up of 15 amino acids. Trimming pared 3 bases from V and 4 bases from J, leaving 13 bases between. The CDR3: CASSMQSGRNQPQHF. CDR3 bases: TGTGCCAGTAGTATGCAGTCAGGGCGGAATCAGCCCCAGCATTTT. The entire variable domain, with the rest obtained from reference TRBV19 and TRBJ1-5, is as follows: DGGITQSPKYLFRKEGQNVTLSCEQNLNHDAMYWYRQDPGQGLRLIYYSQIVNDFQKGDIAEGYSVSREKKESFPLTVTSAQKNPTAFYLCASSMQSGRNQPQHFGDGTRLSIL.

The chain is built from TRBV27 and TRBJ2-7; a weak D match, TRBD2 (6 bases). This CDR3 spans 14 amino acids. Trimming shortened V by 7 bases and J by 0 bases, and 13 bases separated the two germline ends. CDR1 is MNHEY and CDR2 is SMNVEV in the germline V gene (reference sequence). The CDR3 loop is CASTPPGSSYEQYF. CDR3 nucleotide sequence: TGTGCCAGCACCCCTCCCGGGAGCTCCTACGAGCAGTACTTC.

V is TRBV28 and J is TRBJ2-1; TRBD1 agrees at 11 bases. Germline loops: CDR1 MDHEN, CDR2 SYDVKM. This CDR3 comprises 15 residues. V trimming: 5 bases; J trimming: 4 bases; junction bases outside the gene matches: 4. The CDR3 sequence is CASSPGQGGYNEQFF. The CDR3 nucleotides read TGTGCCAGCAGTCCGGGACAGGGGGGATACAATGAGCAGTTCTTC.